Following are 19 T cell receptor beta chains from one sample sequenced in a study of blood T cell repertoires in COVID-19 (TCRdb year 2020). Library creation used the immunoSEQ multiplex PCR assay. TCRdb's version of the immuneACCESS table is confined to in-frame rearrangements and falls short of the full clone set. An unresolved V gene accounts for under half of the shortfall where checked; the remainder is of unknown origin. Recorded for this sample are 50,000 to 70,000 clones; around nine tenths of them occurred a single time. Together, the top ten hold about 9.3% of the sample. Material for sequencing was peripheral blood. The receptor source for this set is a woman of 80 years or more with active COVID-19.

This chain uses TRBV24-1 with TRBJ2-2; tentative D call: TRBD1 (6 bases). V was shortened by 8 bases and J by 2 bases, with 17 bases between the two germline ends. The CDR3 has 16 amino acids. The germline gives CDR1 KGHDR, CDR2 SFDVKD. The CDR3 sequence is CATMGKSGDNTGELFF. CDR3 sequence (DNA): TGTGCCACCATGGGAAAGTCAGGGGACAACACCGGGGAGCTGTTTTTT.

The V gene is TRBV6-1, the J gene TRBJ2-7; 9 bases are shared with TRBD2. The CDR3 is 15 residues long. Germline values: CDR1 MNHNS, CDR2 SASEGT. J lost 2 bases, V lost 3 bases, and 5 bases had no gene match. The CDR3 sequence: CASSEISGGTYEQYF. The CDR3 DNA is TGTGCCAGCAGTGAGATTAGCGGGGGAACCTACGAGCAGTACTTC.

Here the CDR3 reads CASSPKAGLAGELFF. Written as DNA, the CDR3 is TGTGCCAGCAGCCCGAAGGCAGGGCTCGCCGGGGAGCTGTTTTTT. This rearrangement joins TRBV7-8 to TRBJ2-2; a weak D match, TRBD1 (5 bases). Germline CDR1 is SGHVS and CDR2 is FQNEAQ. There are 15 residues in the CDR3. V gave up 5 bases and J gave up 6 bases, with 16 bases separating them.

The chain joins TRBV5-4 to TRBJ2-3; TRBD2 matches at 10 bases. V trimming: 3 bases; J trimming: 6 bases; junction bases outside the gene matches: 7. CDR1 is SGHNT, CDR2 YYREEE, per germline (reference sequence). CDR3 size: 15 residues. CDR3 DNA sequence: TGTGCCAGCAGCTCGGTAGCGGGGGGCGGGGATACGCAGTATTTT. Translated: CASSSVAGGGDTQYF.

As DNA, the CDR3 is TGTGCCAGTAGTGGTAGAAGGACAGGGGACTATGGCTACACCTTC. Translating it yields CASSGRRTGDYGYTF. This chain joins TRBV19 and TRBJ1-2; 9 bases are a match to TRBD1. Germline CDR1 is LNHDA and CDR2 is SQIVND (reference sequence). This CDR3 region has 15 residues. J gave up 3 bases and V 5 bases, and 7 bases lay outside the gene matches.

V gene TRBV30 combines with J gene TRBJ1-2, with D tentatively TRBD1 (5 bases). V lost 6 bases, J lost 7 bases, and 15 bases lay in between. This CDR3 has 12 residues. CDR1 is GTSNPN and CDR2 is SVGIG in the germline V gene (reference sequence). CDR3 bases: TGTGCCTGCCAAACCCCCGGGGGTGGCTACACCTTC. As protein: CACQTPGGGYTF.

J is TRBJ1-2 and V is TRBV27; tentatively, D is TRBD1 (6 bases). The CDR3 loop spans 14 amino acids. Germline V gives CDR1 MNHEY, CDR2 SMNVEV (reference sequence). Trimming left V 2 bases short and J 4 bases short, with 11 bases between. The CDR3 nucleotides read TGTGCCAGCAGTTTACAGGGGTCTTCCTATGGCTACACCTTC. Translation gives CASSLQGSSYGYTF.

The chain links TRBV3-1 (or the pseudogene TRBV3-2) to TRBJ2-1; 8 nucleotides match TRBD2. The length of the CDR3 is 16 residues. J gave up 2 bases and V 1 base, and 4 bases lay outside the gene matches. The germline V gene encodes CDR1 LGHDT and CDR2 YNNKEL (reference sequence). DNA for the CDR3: TGTGCCAGCAGCCAAGCAACTAGCGGAACCTACAATGAGCAGTTCTTC. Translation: CASSQATSGTYNEQFF.

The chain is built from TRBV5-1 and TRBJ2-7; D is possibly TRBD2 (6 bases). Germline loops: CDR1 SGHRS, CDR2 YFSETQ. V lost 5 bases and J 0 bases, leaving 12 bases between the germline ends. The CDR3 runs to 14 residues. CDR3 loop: CASRPAGSSYEQYF. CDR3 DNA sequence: TGCGCCAGCAGACCCGCGGGGAGCTCCTACGAGCAGTACTTC.

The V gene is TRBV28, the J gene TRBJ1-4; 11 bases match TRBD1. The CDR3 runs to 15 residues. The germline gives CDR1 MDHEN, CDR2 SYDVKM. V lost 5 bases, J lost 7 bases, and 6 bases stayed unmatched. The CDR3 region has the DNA TGTGCCAGCAGTCCACCCGGGACAGGGGGTGAAAAACTGTTTTTT. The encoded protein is CASSPPGTGGEKLFF.

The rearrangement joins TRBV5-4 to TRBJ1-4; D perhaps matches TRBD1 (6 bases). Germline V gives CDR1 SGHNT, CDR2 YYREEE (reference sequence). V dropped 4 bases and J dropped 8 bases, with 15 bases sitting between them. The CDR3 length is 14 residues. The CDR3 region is CASSLSGVQEKLFF. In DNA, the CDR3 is TGTGCCAGCAGCCTTTCAGGGGTGCAGGAAAAACTGTTTTTT.

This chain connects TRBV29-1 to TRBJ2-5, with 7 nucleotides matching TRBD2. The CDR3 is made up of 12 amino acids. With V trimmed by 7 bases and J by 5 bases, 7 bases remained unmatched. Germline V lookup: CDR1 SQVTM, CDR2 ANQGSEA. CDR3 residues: CSAPTSSETQYF. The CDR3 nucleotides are TGCAGCGCTCCGACTAGCAGTGAGACCCAGTACTTC.

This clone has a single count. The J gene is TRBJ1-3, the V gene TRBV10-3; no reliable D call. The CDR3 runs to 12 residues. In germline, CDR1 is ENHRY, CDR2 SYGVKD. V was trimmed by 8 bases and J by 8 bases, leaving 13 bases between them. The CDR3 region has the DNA TGTGCCATCTCCGAGGCGGTTGACACCATATATTTT. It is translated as CAISEAVDTIYF.

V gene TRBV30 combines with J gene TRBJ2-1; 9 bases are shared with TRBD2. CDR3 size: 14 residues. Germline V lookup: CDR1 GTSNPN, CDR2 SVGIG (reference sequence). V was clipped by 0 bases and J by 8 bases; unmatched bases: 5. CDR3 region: CAWSVFSGSDEQFF. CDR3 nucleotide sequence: TGTGCCTGGAGTGTCTTTAGCGGGAGCGATGAGCAGTTCTTC.

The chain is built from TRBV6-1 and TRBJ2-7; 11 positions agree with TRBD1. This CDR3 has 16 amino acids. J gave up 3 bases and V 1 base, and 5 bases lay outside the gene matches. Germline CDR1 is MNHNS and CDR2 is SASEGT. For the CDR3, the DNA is TGTGCCAGCAGTGAAGACTCGGGACAGGGGGGCTACGAGCAGTACGTC. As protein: CASSEDSGQGGYEQYV.

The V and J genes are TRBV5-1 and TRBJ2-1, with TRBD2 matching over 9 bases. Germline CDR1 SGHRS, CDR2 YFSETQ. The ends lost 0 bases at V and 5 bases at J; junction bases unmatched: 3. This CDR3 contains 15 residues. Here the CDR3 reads CASSLGLAANNEQFF. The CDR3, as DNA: TGCGCCAGCAGCTTGGGACTAGCGGCGAACAATGAGCAGTTCTTC. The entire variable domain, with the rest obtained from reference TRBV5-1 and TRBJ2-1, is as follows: KAGVTQTPRYLIKTRGQQVTLSCSPISGHRSVSWYQQTPGQGLQFLFEYFSETQRNKGNFPGRFSGRQFSNSRSEMNVSTLELGDSALYLCASSLGLAANNEQFFGPGTRLTVL.

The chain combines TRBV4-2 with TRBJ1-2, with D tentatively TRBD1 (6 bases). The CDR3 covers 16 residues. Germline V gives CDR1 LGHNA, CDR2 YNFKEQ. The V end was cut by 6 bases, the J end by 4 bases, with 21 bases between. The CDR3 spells CASRGDTGTRPYGYTF. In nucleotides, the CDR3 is TGTGCCAGCAGGGGGGATACAGGGACCCGTCCCTATGGCTACACCTTC.

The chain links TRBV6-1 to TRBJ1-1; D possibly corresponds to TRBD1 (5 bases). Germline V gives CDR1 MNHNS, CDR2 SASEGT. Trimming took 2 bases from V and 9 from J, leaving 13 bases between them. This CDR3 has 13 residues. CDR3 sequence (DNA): TGTGCCAGCAGTGAAACCCCGGGACTAAAAGCTTTCTTT. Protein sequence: CASSETPGLKAFF.

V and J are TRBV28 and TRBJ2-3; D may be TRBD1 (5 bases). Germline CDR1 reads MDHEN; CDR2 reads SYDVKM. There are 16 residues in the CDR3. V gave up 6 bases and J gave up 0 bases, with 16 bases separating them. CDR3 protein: CASSPWNGASTDTQYF. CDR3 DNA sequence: TGTGCCAGCAGCCCGTGGAATGGGGCGAGCACAGATACGCAGTATTTT.